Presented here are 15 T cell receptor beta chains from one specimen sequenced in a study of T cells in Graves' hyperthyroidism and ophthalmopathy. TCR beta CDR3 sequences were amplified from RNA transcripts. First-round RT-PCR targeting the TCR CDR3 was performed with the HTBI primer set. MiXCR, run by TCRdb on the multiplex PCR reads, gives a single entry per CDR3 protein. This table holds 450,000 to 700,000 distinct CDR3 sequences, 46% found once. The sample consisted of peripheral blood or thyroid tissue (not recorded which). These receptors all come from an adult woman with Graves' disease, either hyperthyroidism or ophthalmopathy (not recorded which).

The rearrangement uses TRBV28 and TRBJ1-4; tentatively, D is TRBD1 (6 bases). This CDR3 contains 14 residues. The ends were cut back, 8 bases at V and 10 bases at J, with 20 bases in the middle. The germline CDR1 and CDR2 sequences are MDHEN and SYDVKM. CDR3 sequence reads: CASLRGGQTGKLFF. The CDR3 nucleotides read TGTGCCAGCCTCAGGGGTGGGCAGACGGGAAAACTGTTTTTT.

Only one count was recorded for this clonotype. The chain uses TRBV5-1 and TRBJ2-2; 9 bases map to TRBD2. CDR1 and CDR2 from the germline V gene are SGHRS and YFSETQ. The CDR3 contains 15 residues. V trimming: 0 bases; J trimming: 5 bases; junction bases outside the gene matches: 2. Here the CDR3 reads CASSLDSGRTGELFF. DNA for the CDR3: TGCGCCAGCAGCTTGGATAGCGGGAGAACCGGGGAGCTGTTTTTT. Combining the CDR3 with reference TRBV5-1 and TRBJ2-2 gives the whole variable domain KAGVTQTPRYLIKTRGQQVTLSCSPISGHRSVSWYQQTPGQGLQFLFEYFSETQRNKGNFPGRFSGRQFSNSRSEMNVSTLELGDSALYLCASSLDSGRTGELFFGEGSRLTVL.

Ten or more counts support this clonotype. CDR3 DNA: TGTGCCAGCAGTGAAGCGCGACAGACCTCCGGGGAGCTGTTTTTT. Protein: CASSEARQTSGELFF. The gene calls are TRBV2 and TRBJ2-2; the D gene is possibly TRBD1 (5 bases). Deletions cut 0 bases from V and 6 bases from J, with 11 bases between. There are 15 residues in the CDR3. The germline gives CDR1 SNHLY, CDR2 FYNNEI.

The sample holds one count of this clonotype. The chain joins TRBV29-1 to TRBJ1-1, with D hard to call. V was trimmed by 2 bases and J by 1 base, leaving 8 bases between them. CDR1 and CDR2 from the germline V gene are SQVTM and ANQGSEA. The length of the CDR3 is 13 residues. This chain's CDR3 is CSVESLRNTEAFF. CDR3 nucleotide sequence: TGCAGCGTTGAATCTCTCAGGAACACTGAAGCTTTCTTT.

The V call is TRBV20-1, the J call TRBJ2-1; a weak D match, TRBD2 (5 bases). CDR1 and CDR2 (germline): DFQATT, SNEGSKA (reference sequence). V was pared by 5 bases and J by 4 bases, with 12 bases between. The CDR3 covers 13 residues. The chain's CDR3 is CSAGERDYNEQFF. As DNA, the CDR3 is TGCAGTGCTGGGGAGAGGGATTACAATGAGCAGTTCTTC.

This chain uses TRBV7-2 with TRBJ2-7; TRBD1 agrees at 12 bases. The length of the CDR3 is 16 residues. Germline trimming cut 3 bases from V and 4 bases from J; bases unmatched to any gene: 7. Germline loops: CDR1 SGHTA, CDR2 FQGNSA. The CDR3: CASSLGTGGQSYEQYF. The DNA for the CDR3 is TGTGCCAGCAGCTTGGGGACAGGGGGCCAGTCGTACGAGCAGTACTTC.

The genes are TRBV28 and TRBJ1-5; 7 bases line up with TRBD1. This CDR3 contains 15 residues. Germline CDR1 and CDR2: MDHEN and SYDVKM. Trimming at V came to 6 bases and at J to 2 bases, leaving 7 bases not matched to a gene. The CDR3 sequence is CASRATGWGNQPQHF. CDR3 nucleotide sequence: TGTGCCAGCAGGGCGACAGGGTGGGGCAATCAGCCCCAGCATTTT.

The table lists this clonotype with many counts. Here the CDR3 DNA reads TGTGCCAGCAGCTTAGCCGTGTGGGGGGAAAGTGGGGCCAACGTCCTGACTTTC. This encodes CASSLAVWGESGANVLTF. The chain carries TRBV7-9 and TRBJ2-6, with D maybe TRBD2 (6 bases). In germline, CDR1 is SEHNR, CDR2 FQNEAQ (reference sequence). V was clipped by 0 bases and J by 3 bases, with 15 bases between them. The CDR3 length is 18 residues.

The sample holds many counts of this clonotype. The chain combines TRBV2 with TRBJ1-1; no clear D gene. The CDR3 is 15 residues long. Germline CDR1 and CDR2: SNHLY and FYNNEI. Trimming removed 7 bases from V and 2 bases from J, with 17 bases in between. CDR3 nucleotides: TGTGCCAGCACCCCCCGCAGAGGTTTCAACACTGAAGCTTTCTTT. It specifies CASTPRRGFNTEAFF.

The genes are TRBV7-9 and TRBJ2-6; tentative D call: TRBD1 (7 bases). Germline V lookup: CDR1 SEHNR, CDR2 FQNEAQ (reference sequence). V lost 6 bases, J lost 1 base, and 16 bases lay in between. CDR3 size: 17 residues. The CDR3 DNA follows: TGTGCCAGCAGGGCGGGACAGCCCTTTTCTGGGGCCAACGTCCTGACTTTC. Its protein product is CASRAGQPFSGANVLTF.

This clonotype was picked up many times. CDR3 DNA sequence: TGTGCCAGCAGCCCAAACTGGGGCAGTAACTATGGCTACACCTTC. Amino acid sequence: CASSPNWGSNYGYTF. The chain links TRBV7-6 to TRBJ1-2; TRBD1 is a possible D gene (5 bases). The CDR3 consists of 15 residues. Germline values: CDR1 SGHVS, CDR2 FNYEAQ. Trimming removed 5 bases at V and 1 base at J, with 14 bases between.

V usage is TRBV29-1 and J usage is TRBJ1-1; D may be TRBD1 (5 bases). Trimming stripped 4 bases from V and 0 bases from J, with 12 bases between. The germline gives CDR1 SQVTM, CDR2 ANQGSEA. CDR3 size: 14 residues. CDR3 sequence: CSVGGLNMNTEAFF. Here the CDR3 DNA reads TGCAGCGTTGGGGGACTAAACATGAACACTGAAGCTTTCTTT.

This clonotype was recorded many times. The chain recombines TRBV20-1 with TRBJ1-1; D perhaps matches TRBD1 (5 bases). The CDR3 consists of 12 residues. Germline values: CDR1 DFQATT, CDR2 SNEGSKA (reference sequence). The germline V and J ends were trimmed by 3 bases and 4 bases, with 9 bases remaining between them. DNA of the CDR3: TGCAGTGCTAGCAGGGTAAGCACTGAAGCTTTCTTT. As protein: CSASRVSTEAFF.

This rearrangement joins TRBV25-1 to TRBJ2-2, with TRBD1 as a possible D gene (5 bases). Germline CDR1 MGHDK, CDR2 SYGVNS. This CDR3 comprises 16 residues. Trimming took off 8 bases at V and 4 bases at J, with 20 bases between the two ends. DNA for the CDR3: TGTGCCAGCTTAGGGGTCGACTTCGAGAGCACCGGGGAGCTGTTTTTT. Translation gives CASLGVDFESTGELFF.

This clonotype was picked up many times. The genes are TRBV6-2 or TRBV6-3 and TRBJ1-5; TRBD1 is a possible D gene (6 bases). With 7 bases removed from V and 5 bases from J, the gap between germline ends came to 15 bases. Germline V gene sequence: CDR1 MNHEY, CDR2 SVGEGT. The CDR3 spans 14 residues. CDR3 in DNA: TGTGCCAGCAAAAGGACAGCGCCCCATCAGCCCCAGCATTTT. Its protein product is CASKRTAPHQPQHF.